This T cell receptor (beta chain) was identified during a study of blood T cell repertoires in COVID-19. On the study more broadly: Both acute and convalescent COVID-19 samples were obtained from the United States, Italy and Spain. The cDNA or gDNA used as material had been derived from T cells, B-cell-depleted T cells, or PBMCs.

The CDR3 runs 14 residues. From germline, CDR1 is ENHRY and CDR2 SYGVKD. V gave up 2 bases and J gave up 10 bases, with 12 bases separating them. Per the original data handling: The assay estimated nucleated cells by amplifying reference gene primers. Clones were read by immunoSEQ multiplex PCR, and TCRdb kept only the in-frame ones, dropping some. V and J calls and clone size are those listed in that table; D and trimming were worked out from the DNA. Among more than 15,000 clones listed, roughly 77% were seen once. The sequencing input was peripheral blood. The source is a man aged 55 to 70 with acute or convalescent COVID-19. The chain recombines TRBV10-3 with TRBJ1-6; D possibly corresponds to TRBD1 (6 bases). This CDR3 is CAISEPQDRSPLHF. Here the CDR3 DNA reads TGTGCCATCAGTGAGCCACAAGACAGGTCACCCCTCCACTTT.